Listed here is a single TCR beta chain. Antigen unknown. This sample stems from a study of CD8+CD57+ T cells in acquired aplastic anemia. About the research overall: On average, sorted CD4+ and CD8+ cells gave 3.2 ug of DNA.

Genomic DNA templated the TCR beta VDJ and CDR3 profiling. Via MiXCR, TCRdb re-called the reads, giving one row per CDR3 protein. Of around 250,000 distinct CDR3 sequences listed, approximately 80% are singletons. All patients picked for sequencing had shown, by flow cytometry, an expansion of CD8+CD57+ cells. Study conclusions and caveats: For CD8+ Simpson's diversity, patients and controls showed no significant difference. The number of CD8+ CDR3 sequences shared by patients and controls was approximately 28.

Trimming cost V 7 bases and J 2 bases; bases outside gene matches: 10. The CDR3 length is 17 residues. Germline V gene lookup returns CDR1 SEHNR and CDR2 FQNEAQ (reference sequence). What was sequenced was sorted CD4+, CD8+, or CD8+CD57+ T cells (not recorded which) from PBMCs. The TCR comes from a human donor with aplastic anemia. This chain uses TRBV7-9 with TRBJ2-1, with 11 bases identical to TRBD2. CDR3 bases: TGTGCCAGCACCCTCCCTCGACTAGCGGGGACCTACAATGAGCAGTTCTTC. The encoded protein is CASTLPRLAGTYNEQFF.